This TCR beta chain was identified in a study of T cell repertoires in cytomegalovirus infection. Losses at the gene ends were 5 bases for V and 0 bases for J; bases not matched to a gene: 6. CDR3 length equals 15 residues. Germline CDR1 and CDR2: SGHTA and FQGNSA. On this clonotype: Its antigen is undetermined.

TCRdb reanalysed the reads using MiXCR and keeps one entry per CDR3 protein. The table includes fewer than 200,000 distinct CDR3 sequences, roughly 21% detected once. This clonotype was sampled from a human donor in good health (CMV status not recorded). Some clones in this sample may be carry-over from other donors' samples. This specimen consisted of CD8+ T cells from cultured PBMCs, obtained from culture after CMV antigen stimulation. This chain connects TRBV7-2 to TRBJ1-1, with 7 bases matching TRBD1. CDR3 sequence reads: CASSLNRGMNTEAFF. In DNA form, the CDR3 reads TGTGCCAGCAGCCTAAACAGGGGAATGAACACTGAAGCTTTCTTT.